Many counts were recorded for the clone carrying this T cell receptor beta chain. Antigen unknown. An oligonucleotide containing a UMI was ligated to the 3' end of TCR cDNA. The CDR3 is 15 residues long. The V gene end was trimmed by 4 bases and the J gene end by 2 bases; junction bases not matched to a gene: 7. CDR1 is DFQATT and CDR2 is SNEGSKA in the germline V gene (reference sequence). This sample is drawn from a study of naive and memory T cell subsets. Study results and caveats: The RNA method is potentially sensitive to activation and differentiation changes.

Four PCR rounds used nested alpha and beta constant region primers plus the SP2 primer. TCRdb independently ran MiXCR on the 5' RACE reads; one entry per CDR3 protein. The repertoire holds more than 50,000 distinct CDR3 sequences, with about 7% as singletons. The genes are TRBV20-1 and TRBJ2-7, with 11 bases identical to TRBD2. This TCR was sampled from a male donor in good health. The CDR3 spells CSANGLAGTTYEQYF. The CDR3 DNA is TGCAGTGCTAACGGACTAGCGGGTACTACCTACGAGCAGTACTTC.